This record looks at one TCR beta chain sequence and its context. Antigen unknown. This sample is part of a study of beta chain features in type 1 diabetes. The study, taken as a whole, reports: Naive, central memory and Treg TCRB repertoires appeared more alike in patients than in healthy donors.

The J segment lost 2 bases and the V segment lost 2 bases, leaving 2 bases of the junction unmatched. Germline CDR1 MNHNY, CDR2 SVGAGI (reference sequence). This CDR3 region has 15 residues. The isolated RNA, all of it, was reverse transcribed, so expressed TCRB transcripts were what got sequenced. Here immunoSEQ multiplex PCR was the method, and the copy in TCRdb shows in-frame clones only, minus some. The repertoire holds about 240,000 clones, with 25% to 30% as singletons. This sequence originates from a man aged 25-40 years in good health. The rearrangement uses TRBV6-6 and TRBJ2-3, with TRBD1 matching over 9 bases. The sequenced sample was central memory CD4+ T cells from blood. This CDR3 reads CASSYGDRATDTQYF. The DNA for the CDR3 is TGTGCCAGCAGTTACGGGGACAGGGCCACAGATACGCAGTATTTT.